Listed here is a single T cell receptor beta chain. Regarding time point: cycle 4 day 1 (C4D1), after more than five weeks of nivolumab. The patients all showed relapse after autologous stem cell transplantation, while their brentuximab vedotin exposure varied. Magnetic depletion of unwanted cells isolated CD4+ T cells from thawed PBMCs. The protocol was immunoSEQ multiplex PCR, while the TCRdb copy is restricted to in-frame clones and leaves out a portion. The sample includes 30,000 to 35,000 clones, about 86% of them seen just once. The sample comes from a study of PD-1 blockade in classical Hodgkin lymphoma. CDR3 size: 16 residues. The trim removed 7 bases at V and 0 bases at J, leaving 8 bases unmatched. Germline V CDR1 and CDR2: SEHNR, FQNEAQ (reference sequence).

The TCR was taken from a human donor with classical Hodgkin lymphoma. The sequencing here drew on CD4+ T cells from blood, taken before the fourth cycle of nivolumab. V usage is TRBV7-9 and J usage is TRBJ1-4, with TRBD1 identical over 7 bases. The CDR3 here is CASTRGQDATNEKLFF. The DNA for the CDR3 is TGTGCCAGCACCAGAGGACAGGATGCAACTAATGAAAAACTGTTTTTT. Combining the CDR3 with reference TRBV7-9 and TRBJ1-4 gives the whole variable domain DTGVSQNPRHKITKRGQNVTFRCDPISEHNRLYWYRQTLGQGPEFLTYFQNEAQLEKSRLLSDRFSAERPKGSFSTLEIQRTEQGDSAMYLCASTRGQDATNEKLFFGSGTQLSVL.